These 5 T cell receptor beta chains were all obtained from the same sample, sequenced in a study of technical replicates of blood from several donors. Libraries were prepared by immunoSEQ multiplex PCR; TCRdb keeps only in-frame clonotypes and omits some of them. In the table there are 60,000 to 90,000 clones, around 97% of which are singletons. Sample: T cells isolated from PBMCs. The receptors were sampled from a human donor in good health.

V is TRBV4-1 and J is TRBJ1-5; possible D gene TRBD1, 5 bases. This CDR3 comprises 17 residues. V was trimmed by 0 bases and J by 7 bases, leaving 19 bases between them. CDR1 and CDR2 (germline): MGHRA, YSYEKL. The chain's CDR3 is CASSQDQGQGIRQPQHF. The DNA of the CDR3 is TGCGCCAGCAGCCAAGATCAAGGTCAGGGAATTCGCCAGCCCCAGCATTTT.

The chain joins TRBV11-2 to TRBJ2-7; 10 bases match TRBD1. Losses at the gene ends were 5 bases for V and 2 bases for J; bases not matched to a gene: 9. Germline V lookup: CDR1 SGHAT, CDR2 FQNNGV. The CDR3 extends over 16 amino acids. The CDR3 reads CASSLDLGQGPYEQYF. DNA for the CDR3: TGTGCCAGCAGCCTCGATCTGGGACAGGGGCCCTACGAGCAGTACTTC.

The chain recombines TRBV9 with TRBJ2-5, with 8 bases aligning to TRBD2. This CDR3 spans 15 amino acids. Losses at the gene ends were 0 bases for V and 5 bases for J; bases not matched to a gene: 6. Per the germline V gene, CDR1 is SGDLS and CDR2 is YYNGEE. The CDR3 spells CASSVAGGLVETQYF. CDR3 nucleotide sequence: TGTGCCAGCAGCGTAGCGGGGGGGCTGGTGGAGACCCAGTACTTC. The variable domain in full, completed from reference TRBV9 and TRBJ2-5, reads DSGVTQTPKHLITATGQRVTLRCSPRSGDLSVYWYQQSLDQGLQFLIQYYNGEERAKGNILERFSAQQFPDLHSELNLSSLELGDSALYFCASSVAGGLVETQYFGPGTRLLVL.

The chain couples TRBV10-2 to TRBJ2-5; 9 bases are shared with TRBD2. Trimming removed 8 bases from V and 5 bases from J; junction bases left unmatched: 15. In germline, CDR1 is WSHSY, CDR2 SAAADI. The CDR3 consists of 16 residues. For the CDR3, the DNA is TGCGCCAGCTTAGAGGGAGCGGGAGGAAGATGGGAGACCCAGTACTTC. Its translation: CASLEGAGGRWETQYF.

This chain joins TRBV4-1 and TRBJ1-6; D not certain. This CDR3 is built from 14 residues. V was shortened by 1 base and J by 10 bases, with 11 bases between the two germline ends. Germline V lookup: CDR1 MGHRA, CDR2 YSYEKL. The CDR3 spells CASSQGSGRSPLHF. The CDR3 DNA follows: TGCGCCAGCAGCCAAGGCTCGGGAAGGTCACCCCTCCACTTT.